This T cell receptor (beta chain) was sequenced in a study of blood T cells in healthy people across ages. Overall study findings and caveats: It was held that the diversity estimates obtained from one million T cells were underestimates. Leaving the PBMCs unsorted stopped any conclusive comparison of naive versus antigen-experienced cells.

The CDR3 runs to 13 residues. CDR1 is DFQATT, CDR2 SNEGSKA, per germline (reference sequence). In terms of origin and age, donors were healthy Caucasian individuals from Russia aged roughly 6 to 100. Worth noting for this clonotype: Its antigen is undetermined.

The second PCR ran about 6 to 12 cycles with a sample-barcoded 5' primer and J-beta primers. Each cDNA molecule received a tag from a template-switch adaptor that had 12 random nucleotides. MiXCR was run by TCRdb on the 5' RACE reads, yielding one entry per CDR3 protein. In the table there are 780,000 or so distinct CDR3 sequences, around three fifths of which are singletons. This sequence was found in a man between 40 and 49 years old in good health. The sample taken for sequencing was blood. The V call is TRBV20-1, the J call TRBJ2-7; TRBD2 matches at 8 bases. The DNA end is a closer match to TRBJ2-5, so the J assignment may be wrong. For the CDR3, the DNA is TGCAGTGCTAGCGGGGGGGGTACAGAGACCCAGTACTTC. Its translation is CSASGGGTETQYF.